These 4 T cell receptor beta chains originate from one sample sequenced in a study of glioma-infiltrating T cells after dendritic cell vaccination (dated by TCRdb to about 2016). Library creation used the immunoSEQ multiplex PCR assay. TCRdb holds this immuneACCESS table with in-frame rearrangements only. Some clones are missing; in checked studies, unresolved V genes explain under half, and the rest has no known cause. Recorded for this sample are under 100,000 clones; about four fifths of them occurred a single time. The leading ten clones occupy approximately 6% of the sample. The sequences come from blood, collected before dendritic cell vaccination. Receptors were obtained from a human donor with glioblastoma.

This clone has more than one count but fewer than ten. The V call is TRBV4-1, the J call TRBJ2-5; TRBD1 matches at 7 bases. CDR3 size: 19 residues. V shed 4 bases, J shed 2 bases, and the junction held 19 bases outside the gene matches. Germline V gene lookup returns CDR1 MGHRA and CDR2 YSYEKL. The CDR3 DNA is TGCGCCAGCAGCCCCGCTGTCCTTAAAGGGGGCGGAGATCAAGAGACCCAGTACTTC. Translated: CASSPAVLKGGGDQETQYF.

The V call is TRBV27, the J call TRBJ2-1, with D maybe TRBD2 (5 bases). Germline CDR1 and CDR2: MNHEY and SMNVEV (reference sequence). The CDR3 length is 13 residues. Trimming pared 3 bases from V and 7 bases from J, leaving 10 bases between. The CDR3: CASSFEEGNEQFF. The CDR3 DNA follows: TGTGCCAGCAGTTTCGAAGAGGGAAATGAGCAGTTCTTC.

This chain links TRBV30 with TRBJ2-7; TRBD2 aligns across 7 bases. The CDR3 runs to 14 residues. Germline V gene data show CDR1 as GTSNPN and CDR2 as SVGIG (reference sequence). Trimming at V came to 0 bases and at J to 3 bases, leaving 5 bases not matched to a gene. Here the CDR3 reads CAWSVGGGVYEQYF. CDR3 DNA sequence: TGTGCCTGGAGTGTGGGGGGAGGGGTCTACGAGCAGTACTTC.

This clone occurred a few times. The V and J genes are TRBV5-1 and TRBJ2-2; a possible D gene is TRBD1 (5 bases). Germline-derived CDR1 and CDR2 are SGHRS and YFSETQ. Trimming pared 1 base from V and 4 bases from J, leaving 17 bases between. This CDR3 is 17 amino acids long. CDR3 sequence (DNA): TGCGCCAGCAGCTTGACTATCAGGGAACTCTTCACCGGGGAGCTGTTTTTT. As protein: CASSLTIRELFTGELFF.